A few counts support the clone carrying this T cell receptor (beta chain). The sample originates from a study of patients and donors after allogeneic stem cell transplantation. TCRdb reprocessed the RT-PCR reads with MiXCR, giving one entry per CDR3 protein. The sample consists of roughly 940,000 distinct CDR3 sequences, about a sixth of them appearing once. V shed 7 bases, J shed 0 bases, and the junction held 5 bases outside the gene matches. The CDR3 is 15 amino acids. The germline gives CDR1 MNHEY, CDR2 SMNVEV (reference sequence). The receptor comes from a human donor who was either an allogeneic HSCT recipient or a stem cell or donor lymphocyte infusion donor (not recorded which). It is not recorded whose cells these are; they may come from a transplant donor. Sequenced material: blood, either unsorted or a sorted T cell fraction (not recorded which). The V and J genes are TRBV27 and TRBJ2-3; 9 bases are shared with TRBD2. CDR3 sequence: CASMPTSGSTDTQYF. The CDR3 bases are TGTGCCAGCATGCCAACTAGCGGGAGCACAGATACGCAGTATTTT.